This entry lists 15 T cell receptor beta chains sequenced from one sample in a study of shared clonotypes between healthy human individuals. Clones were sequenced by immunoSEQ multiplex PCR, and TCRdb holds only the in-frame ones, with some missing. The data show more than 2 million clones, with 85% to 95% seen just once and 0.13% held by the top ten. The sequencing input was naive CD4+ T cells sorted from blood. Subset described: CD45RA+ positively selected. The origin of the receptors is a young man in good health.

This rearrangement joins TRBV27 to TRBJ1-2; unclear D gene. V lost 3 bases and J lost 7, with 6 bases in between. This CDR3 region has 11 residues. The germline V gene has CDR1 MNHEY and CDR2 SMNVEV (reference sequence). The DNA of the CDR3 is TGTGCCAGCAGTTTGGTCGTTGGCTACACCTTC. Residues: CASSLVVGYTF.

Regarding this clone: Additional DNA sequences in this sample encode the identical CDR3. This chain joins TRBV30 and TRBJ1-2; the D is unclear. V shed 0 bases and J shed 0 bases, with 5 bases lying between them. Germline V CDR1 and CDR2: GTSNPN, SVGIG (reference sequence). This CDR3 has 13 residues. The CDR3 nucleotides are TGTGCCTGGAGTGTACAAGCTAACTATGGCTACACCTTC. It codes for CAWSVQANYGYTF.

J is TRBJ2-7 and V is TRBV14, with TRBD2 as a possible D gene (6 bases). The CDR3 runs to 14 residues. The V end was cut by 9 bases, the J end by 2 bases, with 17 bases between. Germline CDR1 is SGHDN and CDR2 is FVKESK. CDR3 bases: TGTGCCAGTCGCCCGCGGGACCCAGCCTACGAGCAGTACTTC. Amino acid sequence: CASRPRDPAYEQYF.

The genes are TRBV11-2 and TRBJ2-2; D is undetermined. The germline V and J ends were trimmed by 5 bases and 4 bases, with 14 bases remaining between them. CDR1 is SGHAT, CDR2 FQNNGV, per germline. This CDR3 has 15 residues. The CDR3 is CASSPTKGPTGELFF. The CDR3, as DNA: TGTGCCAGCAGCCCCACAAAAGGGCCCACCGGGGAGCTGTTTTTT.

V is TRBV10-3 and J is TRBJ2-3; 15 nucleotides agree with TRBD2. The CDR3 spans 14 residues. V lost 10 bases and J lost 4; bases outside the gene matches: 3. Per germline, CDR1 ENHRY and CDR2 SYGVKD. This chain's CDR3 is CATGTSGRPDTQYF. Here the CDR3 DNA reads TGTGCCACCGGGACTAGCGGGAGGCCAGATACGCAGTATTTT.

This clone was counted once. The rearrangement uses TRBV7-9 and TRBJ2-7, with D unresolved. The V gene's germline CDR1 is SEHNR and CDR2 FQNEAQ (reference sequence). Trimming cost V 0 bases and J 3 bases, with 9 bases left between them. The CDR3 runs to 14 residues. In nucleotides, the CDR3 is TGTGCCAGCAGCTTAGCGGCCGTTAACTACGAGCAGTACTTC. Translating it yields CASSLAAVNYEQYF.

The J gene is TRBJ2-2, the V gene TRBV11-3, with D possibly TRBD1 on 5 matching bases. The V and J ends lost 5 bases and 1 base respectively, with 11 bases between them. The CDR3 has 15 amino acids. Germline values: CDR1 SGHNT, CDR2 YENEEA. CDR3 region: CASSPTTVNTGELFF. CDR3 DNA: TGTGCCAGCAGCCCAACGACAGTGAACACCGGGGAGCTGTTTTTT.

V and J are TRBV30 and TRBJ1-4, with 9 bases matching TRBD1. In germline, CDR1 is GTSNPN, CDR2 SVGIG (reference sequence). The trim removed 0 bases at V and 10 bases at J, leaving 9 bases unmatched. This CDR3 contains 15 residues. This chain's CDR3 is CAWSVQTGGWGKLFF. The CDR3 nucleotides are TGTGCCTGGAGTGTACAGACAGGGGGATGGGGAAAACTGTTTTTT.

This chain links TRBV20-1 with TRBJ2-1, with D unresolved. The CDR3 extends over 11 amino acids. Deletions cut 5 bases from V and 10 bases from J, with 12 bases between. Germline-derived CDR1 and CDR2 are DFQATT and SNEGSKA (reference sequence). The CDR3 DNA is TGCAGTGCTGAAGCGCTTGGCGAGCAGTTCTTC. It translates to CSAEALGEQFF.

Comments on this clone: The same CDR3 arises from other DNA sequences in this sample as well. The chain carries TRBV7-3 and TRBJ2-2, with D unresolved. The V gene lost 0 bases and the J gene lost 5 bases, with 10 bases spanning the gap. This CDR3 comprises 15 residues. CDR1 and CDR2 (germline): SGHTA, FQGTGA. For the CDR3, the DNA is TGTGCCAGCAGCTTAACTGGCGGAGTAACCGGGGAGCTGTTTTTT. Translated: CASSLTGGVTGELFF. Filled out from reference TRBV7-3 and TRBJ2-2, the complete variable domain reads GAGVSQTPSNKVTEKGKYVELRCDPISGHTALYWYRQSLGQGPEFLIYFQGTGAADDSGLPNDRFFAVRPEGSVSTLKIQRTERGDSAVYLCASSLTGGVTGELFFGEGSRLTVL.

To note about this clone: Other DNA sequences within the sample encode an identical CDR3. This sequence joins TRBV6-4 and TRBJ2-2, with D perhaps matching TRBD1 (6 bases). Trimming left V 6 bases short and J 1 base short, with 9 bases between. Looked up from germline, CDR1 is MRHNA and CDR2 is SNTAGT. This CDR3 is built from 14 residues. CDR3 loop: CASRKTGNTGELFF. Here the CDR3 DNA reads TGTGCCAGCAGGAAGACAGGGAACACCGGGGAGCTGTTTTTT.

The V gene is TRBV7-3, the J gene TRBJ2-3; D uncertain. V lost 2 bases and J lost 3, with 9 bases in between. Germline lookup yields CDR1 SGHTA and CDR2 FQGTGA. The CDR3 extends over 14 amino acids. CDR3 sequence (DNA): TGTGCCAGCAGCTTATTAGGTGGGACAGATACGCAGTATTTT. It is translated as CASSLLGGTDTQYF.

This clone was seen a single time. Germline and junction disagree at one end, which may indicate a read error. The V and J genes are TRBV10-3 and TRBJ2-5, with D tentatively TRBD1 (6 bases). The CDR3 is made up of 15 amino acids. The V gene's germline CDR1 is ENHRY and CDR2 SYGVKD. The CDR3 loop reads CASSSQGKSKETQYF. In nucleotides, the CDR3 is TGTGCCAGCAGTTCGCAGGGGAAGAGCAAAGAGACCCAGTACTTC.

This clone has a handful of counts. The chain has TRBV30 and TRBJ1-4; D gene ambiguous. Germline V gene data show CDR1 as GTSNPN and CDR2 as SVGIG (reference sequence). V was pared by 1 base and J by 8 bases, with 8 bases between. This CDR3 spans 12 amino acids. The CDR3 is CAWSAEVEKLFF. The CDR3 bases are TGTGCCTGGAGTGCAGAGGTGGAAAAACTGTTTTTT.

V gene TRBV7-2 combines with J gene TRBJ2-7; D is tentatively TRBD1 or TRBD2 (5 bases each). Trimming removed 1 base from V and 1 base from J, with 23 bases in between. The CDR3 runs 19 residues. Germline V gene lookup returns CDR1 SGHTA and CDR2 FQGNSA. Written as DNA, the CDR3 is TGTGCCAGCAGCTTAGGGTCGGGCAGGGTAGAGCGGAGTTCCTACGAGCAGTACTTC. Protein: CASSLGSGRVERSSYEQYF.